The source of this T cell receptor (beta chain) is a study of glioma-infiltrating T cells (dated by TCRdb to between 2015 and 2016). Regarding the research as a whole: The study sequenced TCR alpha- and beta-chain repertoires from glioma tissue, from non-neoplastic brain tissue and from matched peripheral blood mononuclear cells. To gauge divergence between tissue and blood T-cell populations, every tissue-infiltrating repertoire was compared against the peripheral blood repertoire from the same patient. Three low-grade glioma patients, several primary glioblastoma patients, and three non-glioma patients who contributed non-neoplastic brain tissue made up the paired cohort. What the study reported, not specific to this receptor: Very few CDR3 sequences were shared between tissue and blood, attributed to high CDR3 diversity and limited sampling. VJ-independent divergence between tissue and blood was found to be below expectation in non-neoplastic patients but above expectation in all gliomas, particularly low-grade gliomas. The group comparisons were based on small numbers of patients: three non-neoplastic, three low-grade glioma and roughly eight glioblastoma patients.

The germline V gene gives CDR1 as MNHNS and CDR2 as SASEGT. Trimming takes 1 base from V and 11 bases from J, and the germline ends sit 18 bases apart. The CDR3 measures 15 amino acids from cysteine to phenylalanine. The retained sequence is limited to the CDR3, 45 bases, with the frame set at the first base. TCR alpha and beta CDR3 regions were amplified with the iRepertoire nested amplicon-rescue multiplex PCR (arm-PCR) platform from RNA. The input for one-step reverse transcription and amplification was 100-400 ng of either tissue mRNA or PBMC total RNA. Following bead purification, Illumina adapters were added by a secondary multiplex PCR, and libraries between 200 and 400 bp were gel-purified. Internal 6-nucleotide barcodes were carried by the libraries and were used for demultiplexing. Sequencing of libraries was performed on an Illumina MiSeq with 2x220 or 2x250 nucleotide paired-end reads. In the source study's methods: Paired reads were merged using FLASH 1.2.11 and were aligned to the GRCh37 human genome using BWA-MEM, after which TRA and TRB reads were extracted. For V and J assignment, an IMGT-derived reference of cassette sequences and CDR3 motifs that included pseudogenes was used. Reads were translated in three frames, and productive CDR3s were defined as those with a C...FGXG motif and no stop codons. A clonotype was defined as a unique combination of a V-J cassette pair and a CDR3 amino acid sequence. Hamming distance filtering was applied to reads, with thresholds set by the sequence error rate of each sample in mapped regions. TCRdb reanalyzed the raw reads on its own, using fastp at Q25 for trimming and MiXCR for clone calling, and kept in-frame beta chains. Each CDR3 protein appears once, grouped with its most common genes and DNA. TCRdb's processing, not the study's, gives the V and J calls here. The sample yields 100,000 to 150,000 distinct CDR3 sequences; around 23% were counted once. 13% to 15% of the sample is held by the ten biggest clonotypes.

There are many counts of this clonotype. Its antigen remains undetermined. Base qualities were left out, and no much larger clone turns up one base away. The sequenced sample consisted of glioma tissue, nonneoplastic brain tissue, or PBMCs (not recorded which). The TCR was taken from a human donor with low-grade glioma or glioblastoma, undergoing nonglioma brain surgery, or in good health (not recorded which). The chain is encoded by TRBV6-1 joined to TRBJ2-1; perhaps TRBD2 is the D gene, with 6 bases matching. Read as DNA, the sequence is TGTGCCAGCAGTGAAGATCCCGGACTACTGCAGAAGCAGTTCTTC. Translation gives CASSEDPGLLQKQFF.